This T cell receptor (beta chain) was sequenced for a study of post-analysis software for immune sequencing data. Study-wide results and limits: When patients were compared with controls, a handful of TRBV segments were more frequent, TRBV5-6, TRBV5-1 and TRBV20-1 among them.

CDR3 length: 13 residues. CDR1 is DFQATT and CDR2 is SNEGSKA in the germline V gene (reference sequence). Deletions cut 3 bases from V and 9 bases from J, with 15 bases between. Turning to this clonotype: Its antigen is still unknown.

Tagging with unique molecular identifiers was a feature of the TCR beta cDNA libraries. MiXCR, run by TCRdb on the PCR reads, gives a single entry per CDR3 protein. This sample has some 260,000 distinct CDR3 sequences; 36% occur once, and the top ten carry 4% to 6%. The specimen was blood. The chain employs TRBV20-1 and TRBJ2-1; TRBD2 is a possible D gene (6 bases). The source of this sequence is a girl aged 5-17 years with multiple sclerosis. CDR3 DNA: TGCAGTGCTAGCCGAGAGGGAGGAGGTGAGCAGTTCTTC. Translated, it gives CSASREGGGEQFF.